This TCR beta chain was retrieved from a study of long-term antiretroviral therapy in people with HIV. Study-level findings and limits: Collection of the blood, which took place between the mid-2000s and the late 2010s, possibly occurred under older ART regimens. Whereas controls had wider CDR3 length ranges, HIV repertoires had narrower ones.

Every participant gave one or more pre-ART and two or more post-ART PBMC samples. Researchers report immunoSEQ v3.0 was run at survey level. Sequencing was performed with immunoSEQ multiplex PCR; in TCRdb, only in-frame clones are kept and a portion is missing. The table includes roughly 17,000 clones, around 81% detected once. In regard to this clone: Its target is not known.

Here the sequenced sample was unsorted PBMCs, taken 0.3 years before starting antiretroviral therapy. The sequence was collected from a man aged 50-59 years with HIV.

The CDR3 protein is CASSPLAQSSTGETQYF. DNA of the CDR3: TGTGCCAGCTCACCACTTGCTCAATCTAGTACCGGAGAGACCCAGTACTTC. The chain joins TRBV18 to TRBJ2-5; unclear D gene. The CDR3 loop spans 17 amino acids. CDR1 is KGHSH, CDR2 LQKENI, per germline. V was shortened by 1 base and J by 4 bases, with 19 bases between the two germline ends.